The 18 T cell receptor beta chains given below trace back to one sample, sequenced in a study of cytomegalovirus exposure and HLA in healthy donors. PCR was performed using 60 Vbeta and 13 Jbeta primers. Sequencing used immunoSEQ multiplex PCR; TCRdb keeps in-frame clones, though not all of them. The data contain fewer than 95,000 clones, over 60% of them singletons. The sequenced sample was PBMCs. The receptors were gathered from a woman between 45 and 65 years old in good health and CMV-seropositive.

The CDR3 nucleotides are TGCGCCAGCAGCTCCGGACTAGACGATTACGAGCAGTACTTC. This encodes CASSSGLDDYEQYF. V gene TRBV5-1 combines with J gene TRBJ2-7, with 7 positions matching TRBD2. Trimming cost V 3 bases and J 4 bases; bases outside gene matches: 7. The CDR3 extends over 14 amino acids. Germline V gene sequence: CDR1 SGHRS, CDR2 YFSETQ.

The rearrangement links TRBV9 to TRBJ2-1, with TRBD2 identical over 8 bases. The CDR3 runs to 16 residues. V lost 0 bases, J lost 6 bases, and 8 bases stayed unmatched. The germline V gene encodes CDR1 SGDLS and CDR2 YYNGEE. The CDR3 loop reads CASSVESSGFGNEQFF. CDR3 DNA: TGTGCCAGCAGCGTAGAATCTAGCGGGTTCGGCAATGAGCAGTTCTTC.

The V call is TRBV28, the J call TRBJ1-5, with a weak D call TRBD1 (5 bases). The CDR3 runs to 14 residues. Per the germline V gene, CDR1 is MDHEN and CDR2 is SYDVKM. V lost 3 bases and J 6 bases, leaving 12 bases between the germline ends. The CDR3 DNA reads as TGTGCCAGCAGTTTTGCAGGGTTCGGTCAGCCCCAGCATTTT. Its translation is CASSFAGFGQPQHF. The full variable domain, with the rest looked up from reference TRBV28 and TRBJ1-5, is DVKVTQSSRYLVKRTGEKVFLECVQDMDHENMFWYRQDPGLGLRLIYFSYDVKMKEKGDIPEGYSVSREKKERFSLILESASTNQTSMYLCASSFAGFGQPQHFGDGTRLSIL.

This clone has only a few counts. The genes are TRBV5-1 and TRBJ2-7; 8 bases are a match to TRBD1. The germline CDR1 and CDR2 sequences are SGHRS and YFSETQ. Losses at the gene ends were 7 bases for V and 7 bases for J; bases not matched to a gene: 10. The CDR3 runs 13 residues. Here the CDR3 reads CASGPTGDREQYF. In nucleotides, the CDR3 is TGCGCCAGCGGACCGACAGGGGATCGGGAGCAGTACTTC.

V usage is TRBV6-5 and J usage is TRBJ1-2; no firm D call. V lost 7 bases and J 4 bases, leaving 10 bases between the germline ends. Germline V gene lookup returns CDR1 MNHEY and CDR2 SVGAGI. The CDR3 loop spans 12 amino acids. CDR3 in DNA: TGTGCCAGCACCGCGGGAGGCTATGGCTACACCTTC. It translates to CASTAGGYGYTF.

The rearrangement uses TRBV5-1 and TRBJ2-5, with D uncertain. The germline V gene has CDR1 SGHRS and CDR2 YFSETQ. The CDR3 is 14 residues long. V gave up 1 base and J gave up 2 bases, with 9 bases separating them. The CDR3 region is CASSLSAMQETQYF. The DNA of the CDR3 is TGCGCCAGCAGCTTGTCCGCTATGCAAGAGACCCAGTACTTC. Full variable domain (outside the CDR3, taken from reference TRBV5-1 and TRBJ2-5): KAGVTQTPRYLIKTRGQQVTLSCSPISGHRSVSWYQQTPGQGLQFLFEYFSETQRNKGNFPGRFSGRQFSNSRSEMNVSTLELGDSALYLCASSLSAMQETQYFGPGTRLLVL.

The rearrangement links TRBV7-2 to TRBJ1-1; tentatively, D is TRBD1 (6 bases). The CDR3 length is 14 residues. CDR1 SGHTA and CDR2 FQGNSA come from the germline V gene. Between the trimmed V and J ends, which lost 1 base and 2 bases, there was a span of 8 bases. CDR3 amino acids: CASSLDRANTEAFF. The CDR3 DNA follows: TGTGCCAGCAGCTTAGACAGGGCAAACACTGAAGCTTTCTTT.

The gene calls are TRBV27 and TRBJ2-3, with TRBD2 as a possible D gene (6 bases). The germline gives CDR1 MNHEY, CDR2 SMNVEV (reference sequence). This CDR3 contains 14 residues. Deletions cut 4 bases from V and 2 bases from J, with 10 bases between. The CDR3 protein is CASSWREATDTQYF. In DNA form, the CDR3 reads TGTGCCAGCAGTTGGAGGGAGGCCACAGATACGCAGTATTTT.

The gene calls are TRBV10-2 and TRBJ2-7; 7 bases match TRBD1. There are 12 residues in the CDR3. The J segment lost 2 bases and the V segment lost 7 bases, leaving 2 bases of the junction unmatched. The germline V gene has CDR1 WSHSY and CDR2 SAAADI. The DNA for the CDR3 is TGCGCCAGCACCGGGACAGCCTACGAGCAGTACTTC. It is translated as CASTGTAYEQYF.

The chain links TRBV7-9 to TRBJ1-3; D not resolved. The germline V gene encodes CDR1 SEHNR and CDR2 FQNEAQ (reference sequence). The CDR3 is made up of 15 amino acids. V was clipped by 5 bases and J by 2 bases, with 13 bases between them. The CDR3 sequence: CASSTSREPGNTIYF. For the CDR3, the DNA is TGTGCCAGCAGCACGTCCCGGGAACCTGGAAACACCATATATTTT.

The rearrangement links TRBV2 to TRBJ2-5; 7 positions match TRBD2. This CDR3 is built from 13 residues. The V segment lost 7 bases and the J segment 3 bases; nucleotides outside the gene matches: 5. Per germline, CDR1 SNHLY and CDR2 FYNNEI. The CDR3 DNA is TGTGCCAGCAAAGCGGGGCTCGAAGAGACCCAGTACTTC. It yields the protein CASKAGLEETQYF. Full variable domain (remainder filled in from reference TRBV2 and TRBJ2-5): EPEVTQTPSHQVTQMGQEVILRCVPISNHLYFYWYRQILGQKVEFLVSFYNNEISEKSEIFDDQFSVERPDGSNFTLKIRSTKLEDSAMYFCASKAGLEETQYFGPGTRLLVL.

The chain joins TRBV12-1 to TRBJ2-3; the table gives TRBD2 as D, unverified against the DNA. TRBV12-1 is noted as a pseudogene. CDR3 size: 16 residues. CDR3 bases: TGTGCCAGCAGCTTTATATCCTGGCGGGGAACAGATACGCAGTATTTT. Its protein product is CASSFISWRGTDTQYF.

This chain uses TRBV6-5 with TRBJ1-6; D unclear. Germline CDR1 is MNHEY and CDR2 is SVGAGI. Trimming pared 7 bases from V and 5 bases from J, leaving 12 bases between. This CDR3 is 14 amino acids long. In DNA, the CDR3 is TGTGCCAGCAAAGCAGCTACTAATAATTCACCCCTCCACTTT. This translates into CASKAATNNSPLHF.

The V call is TRBV27, the J call TRBJ2-3; perhaps TRBD1 as D (5 bases). Trimming left V 2 bases short and J 2 bases short, with 8 bases between. The CDR3 has 14 amino acids. Germline lookup yields CDR1 MNHEY and CDR2 SMNVEV (reference sequence). This CDR3 is CASSLRQTTDTQYF. The CDR3 nucleotides read TGTGCCAGCAGTTTACGACAGACCACAGATACGCAGTATTTT.

The chain couples TRBV5-1 to TRBJ1-6, with 8 bases that match TRBD1. The V gene end was trimmed by 2 bases and the J gene end by 10 bases; junction bases not matched to a gene: 5. CDR3 length: 14 amino acids. Per germline, CDR1 SGHRS and CDR2 YFSETQ. This CDR3 reads CASSFSGGESPLHF. The CDR3 nucleotides read TGCGCCAGCAGCTTCTCAGGGGGCGAATCACCCCTCCACTTT.

The gene calls are TRBV7-3 and TRBJ1-1, with D tentatively TRBD1 (5 bases). V dropped 5 bases and J dropped 4 bases, with 14 bases sitting between them. This CDR3 has 14 residues. Germline V lookup: CDR1 SGHTA, CDR2 FQGTGA. CDR3 amino acids: CASSPKGQGTEAFF. The CDR3 bases are TGTGCCAGCAGCCCGAAGGGTCAGGGCACTGAAGCTTTCTTT.

V and J are TRBV19 and TRBJ1-1, with 7 bases lining up with TRBD1. The CDR3 extends over 14 amino acids. Germline V lookup: CDR1 LNHDA, CDR2 SQIVND (reference sequence). The ends lost 5 bases at V and 7 bases at J; junction bases unmatched: 10. The CDR3 DNA follows: TGTGCCAGTAGTGCCGACAGGGAGATACATGAAGCTTTCTTT. Protein sequence: CASSADREIHEAFF. The whole variable domain, remainder taken from reference TRBV19 and TRBJ1-1, is DGGITQSPKYLFRKEGQNVTLSCEQNLNHDAMYWYRQDPGQGLRLIYYSQIVNDFQKGDIAEGYSVSREKKESFPLTVTSAQKNPTAFYLCASSADREIHEAFFGQGTRLTVV.

This chain joins TRBV5-6 and TRBJ1-1; D perhaps matches TRBD1 (6 bases). V shed 3 bases and J shed 11 bases, with 20 bases lying between them. This CDR3 has 14 residues. Germline V gene sequence: CDR1 SGHDT, CDR2 YYEEEE. For the CDR3, the DNA is TGTGCCAGCAGCTACCCCACAGCAGGGGACGCGGCTTTCTTT. This gives the protein CASSYPTAGDAAFF. Drawing the rest from reference TRBV5-6 and TRBJ1-1, the complete variable domain is DAGVTQSPTHLIKTRGQQVTLRCSPKSGHDTVSWYQQALGQGPQFIFQYYEEEERQRGNFPDRFSGHQFPNYSSELNVNALLLGDSALYLCASSYPTAGDAAFFGQGTRLTVV.